The present T cell receptor (beta chain) was sequenced within a study of radiotherapy plus CTLA-4 blockade in lung cancer. General study findings and limits: Subsequent to radiotherapy plus ipilimumab, tumor-derived TCR clones underwent expansion in blood.

Repertoires were generated with immunoSEQ multiplex PCR, while TCRdb's copy carries only in-frame clones and drops some. Among about 120,000 clones listed, about 90% were seen once. As regards this clone: Its antigen is as yet unknown.

CDR3 length: 14 amino acids. Germline CDR1 is SQVTM and CDR2 is ANQGSEA. V dropped 4 bases and J dropped 4; count of bases not matched to a gene: 4. This receptor was obtained from a human donor with non-small cell lung cancer that progressed on radiotherapy plus ipilimumab. The chain is built from TRBV29-1 and TRBJ2-1; 10 bases fit TRBD2. The starting material was peripheral blood, obtained from a patient treated with radiotherapy plus ipilimumab. As DNA, the CDR3 is TGCAGCGTTGTTAGCGGGAGGTTTTACAATGAGCAGTTCTTC. As protein: CSVVSGRFYNEQFF.